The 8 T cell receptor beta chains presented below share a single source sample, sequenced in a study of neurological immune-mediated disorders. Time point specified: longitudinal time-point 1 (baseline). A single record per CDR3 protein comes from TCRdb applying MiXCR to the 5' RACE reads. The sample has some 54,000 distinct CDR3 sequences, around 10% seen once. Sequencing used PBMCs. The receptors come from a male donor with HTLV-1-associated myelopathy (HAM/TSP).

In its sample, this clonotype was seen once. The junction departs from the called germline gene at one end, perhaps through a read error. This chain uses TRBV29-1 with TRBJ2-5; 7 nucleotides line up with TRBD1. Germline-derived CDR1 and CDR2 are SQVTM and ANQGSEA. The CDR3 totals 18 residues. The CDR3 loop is CSVEAISGPGQSQGTQYF. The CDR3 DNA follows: TGCAGCGTTGAAGCCATCAGCGGACCGGGACAGAGCCAAGGGACCCAGTACTTC.

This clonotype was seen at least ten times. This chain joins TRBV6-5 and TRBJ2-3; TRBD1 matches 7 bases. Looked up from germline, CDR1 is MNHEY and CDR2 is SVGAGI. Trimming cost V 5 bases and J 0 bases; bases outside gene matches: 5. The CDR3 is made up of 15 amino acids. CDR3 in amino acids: CASSLLGQSTDTQYF. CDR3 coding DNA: TGTGCCAGCAGTCTGTTGGGACAGAGCACAGATACGCAGTATTTT.

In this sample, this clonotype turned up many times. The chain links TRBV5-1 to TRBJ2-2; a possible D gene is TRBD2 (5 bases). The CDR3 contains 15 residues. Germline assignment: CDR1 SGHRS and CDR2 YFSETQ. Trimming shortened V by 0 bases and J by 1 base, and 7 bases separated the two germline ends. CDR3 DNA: TGCGCCAGCAGCTTGGCACGGGGGAACACCGGGGAGCTGTTTTTT. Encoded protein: CASSLARGNTGELFF.

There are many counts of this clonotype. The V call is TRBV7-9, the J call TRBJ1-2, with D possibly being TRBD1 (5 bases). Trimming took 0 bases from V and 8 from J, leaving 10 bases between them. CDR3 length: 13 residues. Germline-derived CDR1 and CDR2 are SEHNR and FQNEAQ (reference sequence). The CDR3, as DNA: TGTGCCAGCAGCTTAGCAGGGGTTATCGGCTACACCTTC. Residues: CASSLAGVIGYTF.

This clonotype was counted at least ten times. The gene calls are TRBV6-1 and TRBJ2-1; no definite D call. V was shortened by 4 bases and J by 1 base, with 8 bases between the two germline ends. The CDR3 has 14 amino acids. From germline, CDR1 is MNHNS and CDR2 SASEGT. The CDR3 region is CASSARASYNEQFF. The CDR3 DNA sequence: TGTGCCAGCAGTGCCCGGGCTTCCTACAATGAGCAGTTCTTC.

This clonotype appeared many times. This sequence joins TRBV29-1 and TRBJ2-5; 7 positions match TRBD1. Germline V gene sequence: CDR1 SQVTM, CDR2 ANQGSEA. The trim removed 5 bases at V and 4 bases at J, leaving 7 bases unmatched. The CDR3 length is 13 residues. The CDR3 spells CSVRGPGGETQYF. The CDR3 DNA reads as TGCAGCGTTCGGGGACCAGGGGGAGAGACCCAGTACTTC.

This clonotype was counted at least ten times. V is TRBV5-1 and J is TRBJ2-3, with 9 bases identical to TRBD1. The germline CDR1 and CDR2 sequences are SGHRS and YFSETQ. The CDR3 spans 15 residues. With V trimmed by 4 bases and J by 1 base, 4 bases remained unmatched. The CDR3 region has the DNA TGCGCCAGCAGCGGACGGGACAGGGGCACAGATACGCAGTATTTT. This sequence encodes CASSGRDRGTDTQYF. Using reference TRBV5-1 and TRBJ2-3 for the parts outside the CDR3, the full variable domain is KAGVTQTPRYLIKTRGQQVTLSCSPISGHRSVSWYQQTPGQGLQFLFEYFSETQRNKGNFPGRFSGRQFSNSRSEMNVSTLELGDSALYLCASSGRDRGTDTQYFGPGTRLTVL.

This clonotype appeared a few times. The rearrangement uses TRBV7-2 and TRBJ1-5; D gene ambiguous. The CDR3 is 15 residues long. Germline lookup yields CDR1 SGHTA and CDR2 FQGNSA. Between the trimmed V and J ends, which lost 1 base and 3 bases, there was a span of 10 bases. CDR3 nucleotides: TGTGCCAGCAGCTTAGATGGGCAGAACAATCAGCCCCAGCATTTT. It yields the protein CASSLDGQNNQPQHF.